A selection of T cell receptor beta chains follows, all from one sample in a study of metastatic and nonmetastatic thyroid tumors. TCRdb re-called the PCR reads with MiXCR. Here the sample spans 24,000 or so clones, 10% to 11% being singletons. The sample consisted of blood. The receptors derive from a female donor with papillary thyroid cancer or a benign thyroid nodule (not recorded which). Some clones in this sample may be carry-over from other donors' samples. Each CDR3 is given without its conserved first and last residue. Each record gives: D gene, V gene, J gene, CDR3 protein. D genes are given only for firm matches.

>-|TRBV30|TRBJ2-1
AWSRRGEQF
>-|TRBV28|TRBJ1-3
ATLNGGILGNTIY
>-|TRBV6-2/TRBV6-3|TRBJ2-6
ASIYTFNSGANVLT
>TRBD2|TRBV20-1|TRBJ2-5
SAIEVLAGSETQY
>-|TRBV27|TRBJ1-2
ASSTKGRGGSYGYT
>-|TRBV24-1|TRBJ2-3
ATGQTGRESDTQY
>-|TRBV6-1|TRBJ2-5
AIPGTPYQETQY
>-|TRBV25-1|TRBJ2-1
ASSESDFGEQF
>-|TRBV6-2/TRBV6-3|TRBJ1-1
ASTEFRGRVTEAF
>-|TRBV5-5|TRBJ2-2
ASSLAAGARTGELF
>TRBD1|TRBV7-8|TRBJ2-2
ASSYPGQVLNTGELF